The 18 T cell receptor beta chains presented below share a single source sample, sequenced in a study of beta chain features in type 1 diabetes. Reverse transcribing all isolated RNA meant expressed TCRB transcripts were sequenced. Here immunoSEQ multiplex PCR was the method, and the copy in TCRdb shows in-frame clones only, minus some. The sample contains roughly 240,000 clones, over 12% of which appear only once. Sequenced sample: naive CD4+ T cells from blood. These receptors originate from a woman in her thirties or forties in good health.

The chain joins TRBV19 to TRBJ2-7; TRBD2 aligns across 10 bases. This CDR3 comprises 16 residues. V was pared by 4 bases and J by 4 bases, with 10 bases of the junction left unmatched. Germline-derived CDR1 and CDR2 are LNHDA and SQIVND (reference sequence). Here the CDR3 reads CASSRTTSGVIYEQYF. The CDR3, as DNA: TGTGCCAGTAGTAGGACCACTAGCGGGGTGATTTACGAGCAGTACTTC.

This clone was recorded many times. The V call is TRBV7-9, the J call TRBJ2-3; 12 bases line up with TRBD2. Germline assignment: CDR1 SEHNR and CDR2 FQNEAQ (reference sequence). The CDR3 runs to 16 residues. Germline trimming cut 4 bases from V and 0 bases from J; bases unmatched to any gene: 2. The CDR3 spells CASSSGTSGSTDTQYF. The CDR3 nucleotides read TGTGCCAGCAGCTCAGGGACTAGCGGGAGCACAGATACGCAGTATTTT.

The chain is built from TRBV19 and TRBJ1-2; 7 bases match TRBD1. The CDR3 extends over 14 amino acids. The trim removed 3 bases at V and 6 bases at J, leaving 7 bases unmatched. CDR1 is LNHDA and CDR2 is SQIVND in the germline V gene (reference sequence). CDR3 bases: TGTGCCAGTAGTATCCTCGGGACAGAAAATGGCTACACCTTC. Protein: CASSILGTENGYTF.

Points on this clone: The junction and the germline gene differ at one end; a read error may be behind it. Here the CDR3 reads CASSPQDNSNYGYTF. The CDR3 nucleotides are TGTGCCAGCTCGCCACAGGACAACTCTAACTATGGCTACACCTTC. The chain uses TRBV18 and TRBJ1-2; a possible D gene is TRBD1 (5 bases). Germline lookup yields CDR1 KGHSH and CDR2 LQKENI. The CDR3 runs 15 residues.

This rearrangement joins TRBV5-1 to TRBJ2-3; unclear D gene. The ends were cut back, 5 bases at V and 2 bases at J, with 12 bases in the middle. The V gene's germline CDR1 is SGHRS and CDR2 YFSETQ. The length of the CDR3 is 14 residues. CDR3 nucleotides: TGCGCCAGCAGTCGAGCTTCCTTCACAGATACGCAGTATTTT. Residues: CASSRASFTDTQYF.

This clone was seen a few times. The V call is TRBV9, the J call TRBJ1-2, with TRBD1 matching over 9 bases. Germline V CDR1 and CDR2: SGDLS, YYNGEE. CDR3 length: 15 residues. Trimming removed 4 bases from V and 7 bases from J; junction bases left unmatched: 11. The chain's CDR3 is CASSSGTGNAAGYTF. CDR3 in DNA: TGTGCCAGCAGCTCCGGGACAGGGAATGCAGCTGGCTACACCTTC.

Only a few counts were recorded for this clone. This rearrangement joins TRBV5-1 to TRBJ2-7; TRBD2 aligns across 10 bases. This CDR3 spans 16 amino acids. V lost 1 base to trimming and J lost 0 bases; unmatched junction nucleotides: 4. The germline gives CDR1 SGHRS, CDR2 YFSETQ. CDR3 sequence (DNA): TGCGCCAGCAGCTTGACGGCTAGCGGGAGCTCCTACGAGCAGTACTTC. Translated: CASSLTASGSSYEQYF.

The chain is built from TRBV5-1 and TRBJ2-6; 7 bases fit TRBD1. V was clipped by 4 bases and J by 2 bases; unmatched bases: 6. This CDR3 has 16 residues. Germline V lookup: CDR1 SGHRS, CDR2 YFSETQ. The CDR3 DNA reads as TGCGCCAGCAGCGGGACAGTAAGTACTGGGGCCAACGTCCTGACTTTC. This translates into CASSGTVSTGANVLTF.

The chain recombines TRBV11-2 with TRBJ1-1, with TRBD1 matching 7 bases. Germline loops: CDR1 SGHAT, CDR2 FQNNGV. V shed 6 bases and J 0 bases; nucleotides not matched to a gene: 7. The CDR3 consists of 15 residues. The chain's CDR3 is CASRPLRGMNTEAFF. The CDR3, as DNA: TGTGCCAGCAGACCCCTCAGGGGGATGAACACTGAAGCTTTCTTT.

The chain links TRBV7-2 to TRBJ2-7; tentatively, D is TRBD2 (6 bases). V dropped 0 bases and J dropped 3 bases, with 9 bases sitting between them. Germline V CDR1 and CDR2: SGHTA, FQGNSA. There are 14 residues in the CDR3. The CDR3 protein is CASSLARGGYEQYF. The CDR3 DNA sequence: TGTGCCAGCAGCTTAGCGCGGGGAGGCTACGAGCAGTACTTC.

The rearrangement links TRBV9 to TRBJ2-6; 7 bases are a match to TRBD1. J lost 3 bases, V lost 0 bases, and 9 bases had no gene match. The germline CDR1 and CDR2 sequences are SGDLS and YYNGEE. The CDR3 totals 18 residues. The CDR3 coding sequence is TGTGCCAGCAGCGTAGTTAGGGGGCAGCCCGTTGGGGCCAACGTCCTGACTTTC. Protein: CASSVVRGQPVGANVLTF.

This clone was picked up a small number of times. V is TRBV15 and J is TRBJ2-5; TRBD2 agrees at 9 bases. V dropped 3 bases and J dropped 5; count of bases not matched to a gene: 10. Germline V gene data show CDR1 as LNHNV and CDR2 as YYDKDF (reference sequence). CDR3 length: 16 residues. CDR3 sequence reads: CATSRPGAGGRETQYF. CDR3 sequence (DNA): TGTGCCACCAGCAGGCCAGGCGCGGGGGGGAGGGAGACCCAGTACTTC.

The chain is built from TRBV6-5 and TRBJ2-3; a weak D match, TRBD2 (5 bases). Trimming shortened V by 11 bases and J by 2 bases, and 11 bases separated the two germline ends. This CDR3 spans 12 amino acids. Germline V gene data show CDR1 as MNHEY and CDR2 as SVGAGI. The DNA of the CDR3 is TGTGCCGCTGGGGAGAACACAGATACGCAGTATTTT. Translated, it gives CAAGENTDTQYF.

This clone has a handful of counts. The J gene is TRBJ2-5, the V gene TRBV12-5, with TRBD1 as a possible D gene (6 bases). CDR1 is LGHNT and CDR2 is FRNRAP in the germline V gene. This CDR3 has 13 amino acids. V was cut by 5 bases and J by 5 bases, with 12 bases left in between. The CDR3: CASGGQPRETQYF. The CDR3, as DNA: TGTGCTAGTGGTGGACAGCCCCGGGAGACCCAGTACTTC.

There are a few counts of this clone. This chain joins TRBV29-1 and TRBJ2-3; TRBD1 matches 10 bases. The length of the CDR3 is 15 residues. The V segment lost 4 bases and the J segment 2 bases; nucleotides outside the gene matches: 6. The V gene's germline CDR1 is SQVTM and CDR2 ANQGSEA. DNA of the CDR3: TGCAGCGTTGCCTCCGGGACAGGGGTCACAGATACGCAGTATTTT. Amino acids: CSVASGTGVTDTQYF.

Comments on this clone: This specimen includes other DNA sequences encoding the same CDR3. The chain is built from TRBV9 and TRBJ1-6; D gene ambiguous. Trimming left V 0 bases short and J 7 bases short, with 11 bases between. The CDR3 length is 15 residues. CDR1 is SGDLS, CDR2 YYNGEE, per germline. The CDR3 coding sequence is TGTGCCAGCAGCGTAGAGAGTCTAGTCAATTCACCCCTCCACTTT. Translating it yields CASSVESLVNSPLHF.

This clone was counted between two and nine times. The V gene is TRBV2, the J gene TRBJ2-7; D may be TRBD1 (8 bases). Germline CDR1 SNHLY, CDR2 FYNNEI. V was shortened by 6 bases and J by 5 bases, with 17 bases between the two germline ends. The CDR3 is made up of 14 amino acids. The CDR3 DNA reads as TGTGCCAGCAGCCACAGGGGGGGAAAAAACGAGCAGTACTTC. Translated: CASSHRGGKNEQYF.

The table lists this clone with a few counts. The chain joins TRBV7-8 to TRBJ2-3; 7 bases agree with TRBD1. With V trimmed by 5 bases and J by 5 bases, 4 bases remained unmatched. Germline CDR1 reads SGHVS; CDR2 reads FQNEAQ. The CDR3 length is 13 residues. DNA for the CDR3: TGTGCCAGCAGCCTACAGGGGCGAGATACGCAGTATTTT. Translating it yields CASSLQGRDTQYF.